This TCR beta chain was obtained from a study of beta chain features in type 1 diabetes. General study points: Type 1 diabetes patients had moderately but significantly shorter TCRB CDR3s in all four CD4+ subsets. Within the patient group, naive, central memory and Treg TCRB repertoires appeared more similar to each other than within healthy donors. An over-representation of cells with high TCR expression could result from cDNA sequencing.

One heparinised blood draw, averaging roughly 110 mL, came from each donor. All of the isolated RNA was reverse transcribed, so expressed TCRB transcripts were sequenced. Sequenced naive, central memory and regulatory T cell samples produced an average of around 3.5 million reads. Measured with immunoSEQ multiplex PCR; TCRdb has only the in-frame clones, and not every one. The sample lists 630,000 or so clones, about 14% occurring once. On this clone itself: Antigen unknown.

The CDR3 contains 18 residues. Trimming at V came to 0 bases and at J to 10 bases, leaving 21 bases not matched to a gene. Germline V gene data show CDR1 as SGHNT and CDR2 as YYREEE (reference sequence). The clonotype comes from a young man with type 1 diabetes. The specimen sequenced was naive CD4+ T cells from blood. The chain is built from TRBV5-4 and TRBJ2-7, with 8 bases that match TRBD2. The CDR3 nucleotides read TGTGCCAGCAGCTTGGAACCCCACGCTCGGGAGGGCCTGGGGAACCAGTACTTC. Protein sequence: CASSLEPHAREGLGNQYF.